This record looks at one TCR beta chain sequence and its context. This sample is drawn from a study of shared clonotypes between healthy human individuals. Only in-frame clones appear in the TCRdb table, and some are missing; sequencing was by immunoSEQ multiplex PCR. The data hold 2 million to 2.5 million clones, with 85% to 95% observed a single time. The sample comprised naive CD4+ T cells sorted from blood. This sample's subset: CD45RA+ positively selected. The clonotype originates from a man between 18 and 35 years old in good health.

The CDR3: CASSLAVDRNGYTF. CDR3 nucleotides: TGCGCCAGCAGCTTGGCGGTTGATCGAAATGGCTACACCTTC. The J gene is TRBJ1-2, the V gene TRBV5-1; D gene ambiguous. The germline V gene has CDR1 SGHRS and CDR2 YFSETQ. The CDR3 totals 14 residues. V was pared by 0 bases and J by 6 bases, with 12 bases between.